Following are 10 T cell receptor beta chains from one sample sequenced in a study of blood T cell repertoires in COVID-19. Only in-frame clones appear in the TCRdb table, and some are missing; sequencing was by immunoSEQ multiplex PCR. The table shows a few hundred thousand clones, with around 84% occurring only once. The material sequenced was peripheral blood. The receptor source for this set is a man in his forties or fifties who had recovered from COVID-19.

The chain links TRBV6-2 or TRBV6-3 to TRBJ1-1; 7 bases fit TRBD1. The length of the CDR3 is 14 residues. CDR1 is MNHEY and CDR2 is SVGEGT in the germline V gene. The trim removed 5 bases at V and 6 bases at J, leaving 9 bases unmatched. The CDR3 DNA reads as TGTGCCAGCAGTCGAACGTACAGGGGCCCTGAAGCTTTCTTT. Translation: CASSRTYRGPEAFF.

The chain is built from TRBV6-5 and TRBJ1-3, with TRBD1 identical over 8 bases. Germline V CDR1 and CDR2: MNHEY, SVGAGI. This CDR3 region has 13 residues. With 9 bases clipped from V and 4 bases from J, the junction kept 5 bases outside the gene matches. For the CDR3, the DNA is TGTGCCAGTCAGGGGGCTAGAGGAAACACCATATATTTT. Residues: CASQGARGNTIYF.

The chain carries TRBV10-3 and TRBJ1-1; no definite D call. This CDR3 comprises 14 residues. Looked up from germline, CDR1 is ENHRY and CDR2 is SYGVKD. V gave up 3 bases and J gave up 1 base, with 9 bases separating them. The CDR3 DNA reads as TGTGCCATCAGTGATTATACAGAGAACACTGAAGCTTTCTTT. Translating gives CAISDYTENTEAFF.

V usage is TRBV18 and J usage is TRBJ2-1, with D tentatively TRBD2 (6 bases). The CDR3 totals 16 residues. CDR1 is KGHSH, CDR2 LQKENI, per germline. Deletions cut 0 bases from V and 8 bases from J, with 17 bases between. The CDR3 loop reads CASSPPGLPLGDEQFF. The CDR3 DNA sequence: TGTGCCAGCTCACCACCGGGACTCCCCCTTGGGGATGAGCAGTTCTTC.

This clone was detected a few times. The chain uses TRBV7-2 and TRBJ2-5, with a weak D call TRBD2 (6 bases). The CDR3 length is 13 residues. V lost 8 bases and J 7 bases, leaving 17 bases between the germline ends. CDR1 is SGHTA, CDR2 FQGNSA, per germline. The CDR3 region has the DNA TGTGCCAGCGTTGGGGGGTATTTTGGGACCCAGTACTTC. It yields the protein CASVGGYFGTQYF.

V gene TRBV12-3 or TRBV12-4 combines with J gene TRBJ2-7; 7 bases are shared with TRBD1. This CDR3 contains 13 residues. The trim removed 6 bases at V and 5 bases at J, leaving 7 bases unmatched. CDR3 loop: CASRFWDSHEQYF. The CDR3 bases are TGTGCCAGCAGATTTTGGGACAGCCACGAGCAGTACTTC.

V gene TRBV11-2 combines with J gene TRBJ2-6; a weak D match, TRBD1 (5 bases). There are 16 residues in the CDR3. V shed 5 bases and J shed 0 bases, with 11 bases lying between them. CDR1 and CDR2 (germline): SGHAT, FQNNGV. Here the CDR3 DNA reads TGTGCCAGCAGCCAGGACATGAGCTCTGGGGCCAACGTCCTGACTTTC. Residues: CASSQDMSSGANVLTF.

V is TRBV30 and J is TRBJ1-6; D is perhaps TRBD1 (6 bases). The V end lost 0 bases, the J end lost 10 bases, and 13 bases lay between the germline ends. Germline assignment: CDR1 GTSNPN and CDR2 SVGIG (reference sequence). This CDR3 contains 14 residues. In DNA, the CDR3 is TGTGCCTGGAGTGTGGGGGGAGGGGGATCACCCCTCCACTTT. This gives the protein CAWSVGGGGSPLHF.

J is TRBJ2-3 and V is TRBV7-9; weak D call: TRBD1 (5 bases). Per germline, CDR1 SEHNR and CDR2 FQNEAQ (reference sequence). The CDR3 is made up of 14 amino acids. The V and J ends lost 6 bases and 0 bases respectively, with 10 bases between them. CDR3 in amino acids: CASSLQGSTDTQYF. CDR3 coding DNA: TGTGCCAGCAGTCTGCAGGGAAGCACAGATACGCAGTATTTT.

This sequence joins TRBV5-8 and TRBJ2-5; 9 positions match TRBD1. CDR1 and CDR2 from the germline V gene are SGHTS and YDEGEE. The trim removed 0 bases at V and 1 base at J, leaving 4 bases unmatched. The CDR3 contains 16 residues. This CDR3 reads CASSLGETGGQETQYF. The CDR3 nucleotides read TGTGCCAGCAGCTTGGGGGAGACAGGGGGCCAAGAGACCCAGTACTTC.